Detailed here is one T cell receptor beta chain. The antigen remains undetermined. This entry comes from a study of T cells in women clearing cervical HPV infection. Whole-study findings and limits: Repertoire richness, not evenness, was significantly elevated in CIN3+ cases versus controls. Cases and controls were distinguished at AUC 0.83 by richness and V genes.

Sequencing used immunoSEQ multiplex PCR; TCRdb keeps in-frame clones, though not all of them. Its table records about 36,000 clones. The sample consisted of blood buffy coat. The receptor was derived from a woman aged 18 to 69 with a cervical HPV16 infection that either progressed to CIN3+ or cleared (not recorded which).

The CDR3 loop is CASSPPLYQETQYF. The CDR3 DNA, read in part, is TGTGCCAGCAGTCCCCCCCTGTACCAAGAGACC. The rearrangement joins TRBV27 to TRBJ2-5; D call uncertain. The read halts 3 residues ahead of the CDR3 end, with the missing end drawn from the germline J gene. Looked up from germline, CDR1 is MNHEY and CDR2 is SMNVEV (reference sequence). Trimming stripped 5 bases from V and 0 bases from J, with 10 bases between. This CDR3 contains 14 residues.